Listed below are T cell receptor beta chains from one sample, sequenced in a study of cytomegalovirus exposure and HLA in healthy donors. Measured with immunoSEQ multiplex PCR; TCRdb has only the in-frame clones, and not every one. The table lists tens of thousands of clones, about 70% of them singletons. What was sequenced was PBMCs. These receptor sequences come from a woman aged 45-60 years in good health and CMV-seropositive. The CDR3 runs from the conserved cysteine through the conserved F or W. Fields, in order: V gene, J gene, clone size, D gene, CDR3 protein, CDR3 DNA. A D gene is named only where the DNA matches it firmly. Clone size is not always given. Where it is, it says once, few, many or a class for expanded clones.

TRBV27	TRBJ2-1	-	-	CASSLGNEQFF	TGTGCCAGCAGCCTAGGAAATGAGCAGTTCTTC
TRBV7-8	TRBJ1-4	-	-	CASSSTTGLLNEKLFF	TGTGCCAGCAGCTCCACTACAGGGCTACTAAATGAAAAACTGTTTTTT
TRBV2	TRBJ1-4	few	-	CASSDRTNEKLFF	TGTGCCAGCAGCGACAGGACTAATGAAAAACTGTTTTTT
TRBV12-5	TRBJ2-1	-	TRBD2	CASALAGLGEQFF	TGTGCTAGTGCACTAGCGGGATTGGGTGAGCAGTTCTTC
TRBV30	TRBJ2-3	-	-	CARSALGTDTQYF	TGTGCCCGGTCCGCGTTAGGCACAGATACGCAGTATTTT
TRBV2	TRBJ2-7	-	-	CASSVGRNYEQYF	TGTGCCAGCAGTGTGGGGCGGAACTACGAGCAGTACTTC
TRBV28	TRBJ1-1	-	-	CASSLSNSRAFF	TGTGCCAGCAGTTTATCAAATTCCCGGGCTTTCTTT
TRBV6-5	TRBJ2-3	-	-	CASSPLENTDTQYF	TGTGCCAGCAGTCCACTTGAGAATACAGATACGCAGTATTTT
TRBV6-5	TRBJ2-3	-	TRBD2	CASSLSGRNTDTQYF	TGTGCCAGCAGTCTTAGCGGGAGGAACACAGATACGCAGTATTTT
TRBV29-1	TRBJ2-2	once	TRBD1	CSVGRTGPGELFF	TGCAGCGTGGGACGGACAGGTCCCGGGGAGCTGTTTTTT